This record looks at one T cell receptor beta chain sequence and its context. The target antigen is unknown. This record comes from a study of T-cell reconstitution after alpha-beta-depleted transplantation in children. Findings of the study overall: The origin of high day-60 TCRbeta diversity in some patients lay in surviving recipient T cells and thymic progenitors. One year after transplant, T-cell counts and diversity came mostly from newly produced T cells. Where alpha-beta T cells came from about two months after transplant was reportedly several hundred expanded graft clones.

CDR3 length: 14 residues. Looked up from germline, CDR1 is LNHNV and CDR2 is YYDKDF (reference sequence). V shed 3 bases and J shed 7 bases, with 14 bases lying between them. Unique molecular identifiers were used to barcode this TCRbeta library. TCRdb independently ran MiXCR on the PCR reads; one entry per CDR3 protein. The sample records hundreds of thousands of distinct CDR3 sequences, under 20% being singletons. The sequences come from PBMCs, mostly from graft donor cells, collected 360 days after TCRalphabeta/CD19-depleted stem cell transplant. The clonotype comes from a male patient aged 2 to 10 who had a stem cell transplant for acute lymphoblastic leukemia, so the T cells may come from the graft donor. The chain uses TRBV15 and TRBJ2-3; tentatively, D is TRBD1 or TRBD2 (6 bases each). The CDR3: CATSRHQGRYTQYF. The CDR3, as DNA: TGTGCCACCAGCAGGCACCAGGGGAGGTATACGCAGTATTTT.